This record covers a single TCR beta chain. V was clipped by 7 bases and J by 0 bases, with 9 bases between them. The CDR3 has 13 residues. The sample originates from a study of blood T cell repertoires in COVID-19. Overall study context: COVID-19 samples, acute and convalescent, were from the United States, Italy and Spain. In each case, the material was cDNA or gDNA derived from T cells, B-cell-depleted T cells, or PBMCs.

As originally analysed: Estimation of nucleated cell counts relied on the amplification of reference gene primers. Data came from immunoSEQ multiplex PCR; TCRdb stores just in-frame clones and leaves some out. From that table come the V and J calls and clone size; the DNA was used to work out D and trimming. The table includes 40,000 to 50,000 clones, 77% detected once. The rearrangement joins TRBV12-3 or TRBV12-4 to TRBJ1-1; D gene ambiguous. Sequencing used peripheral blood. The source is a woman between 65 and 79 years old with acute or convalescent COVID-19. The CDR3 reads CASTPIVNTEAFF. CDR3 in DNA: TGTGCCAGCACCCCTATTGTGAACACTGAAGCTTTCTTT.